This is a list of T cell receptor beta chains from one sample in a study of cytomegalovirus exposure and HLA in healthy donors. TCRdb's copy holds only in-frame clones and misses some; the assay was immunoSEQ multiplex PCR. The table records 150,000 to 200,000 clones, just over 75% of them present only once. Sequencing used PBMCs. All receptors come from a man aged 25-45 years in good health and CMV-seronegative. Both conserved end residues are part of each CDR3. Each record gives: clone size, V gene, D gene, J gene, CDR3 DNA, CDR3 protein. A D gene is named only where the DNA matches it firmly. Where a row states a size, it is once, few, many or the class of an expanded clone; other rows omit it.

>NA|TRBV6-5|NA|TRBJ2-3
TGTGCCAGCAGTTACGGTCCAGCGGGCACAGATACGCAGTATTTT
CASSYGPAGTDTQYF
>NA|TRBV6-1|TRBD1|TRBJ1-2
TGTGCCAGCATTTCTCGGCCGGGACAGAACTATGGCTACACCTTC
CASISRPGQNYGYTF
>NA|TRBV12-5|NA|TRBJ2-7
TGTGCTAGTGCCACTGACAGATCCTACGAGCAGTACTTC
CASATDRSYEQYF
>few|TRBV5-1|TRBD1|TRBJ1-1
TGCGCCAGCAGCTCAGAGGGACAGGCGAACACTGAAGCTTTCTTT
CASSSEGQANTEAFF
>many|TRBV6-5|NA|TRBJ2-7
TGTGCCAGCAGTTTGGGGGACCCACGGGGGACCTACGAGCAGTACTTC
CASSLGDPRGTYEQYF
>NA|TRBV9|NA|TRBJ1-1
TGTGCCAGCAGCGAGGGGGGGAGGGGGGAAGCTTTCTTT
CASSEGGRGEAFF
>NA|TRBV27|TRBD1|TRBJ1-5
TGTGCCAGCTCACAGGGGGTCCCCAATCAGCCCCAGCATTTT
CASSQGVPNQPQHF
>NA|TRBV28|NA|TRBJ2-4
TGTGCCAGCAGTCCTCGGGGAGAATTAGCCAAAAACATTCAGTACTTC
CASSPRGELAKNIQYF
>NA|TRBV5-5|TRBD1|TRBJ1-5
TGTGCCAGCAGCCCCCAGACAGGGGCCGAAGGCAATCAGCCCCAGCATTTT
CASSPQTGAEGNQPQHF
>NA|TRBV5-1|NA|TRBJ2-2
TGCGCCAGCAGCCTGGACACGGGGAACACCGGGGAGCTGTTTTTT
CASSLDTGNTGELFF
>few|TRBV2|NA|TRBJ2-4
TGTGCCAGCAGTGTTTTGACAGTAGCCAAAAACATTCAGTACTTC
CASSVLTVAKNIQYF
>NA|TRBV19|TRBD1|TRBJ1-3
TGTGCCAGTAGCCGAAAGCCCGGGGACAGCTCTGGAAACACCATATATTTT
CASSRKPGDSSGNTIYF
>NA|TRBV7-6|TRBD2|TRBJ2-7
TGTGCCAGCACCAGACTAGCGGGAGGCTCCTACGAGCAGTACTTC
CASTRLAGGSYEQYF
>NA|TRBV19|NA|TRBJ2-5
TGTGCCAGTGCTGGACTTGGGGAGACCCAGTACTTC
CASAGLGETQYF
>NA|TRBV11-2|TRBD2|TRBJ2-7
TGTGCCAGCAGCCCCGGGACTAGCAGTTACGAGCAGTACTTC
CASSPGTSSYEQYF
>NA|TRBV5-1|TRBD2|TRBJ2-7
TGCGCCAGCAGCCCGGGACTAGCGGGTGCCTACGAGCAGTACTTC
CASSPGLAGAYEQYF
>few|TRBV27|TRBD1|TRBJ2-1
TGTGCCAGCAGTGCGCAGGGGGCGGCCTACAATGAGCAGTTCTTC
CASSAQGAAYNEQFF
>NA|TRBV7-2|TRBD1|TRBJ2-1
TGTGCCAGCAGCAGACACGGACAGGCTTCCTGGTTCTTC
CASSRHGQASWFF
>NA|TRBV6-5|TRBD1|TRBJ2-7
TGTGCCAGCAGTTCGACAGGGGGGATCAACGAGCAGTACTTC
CASSSTGGINEQYF
>NA|TRBV5-1|TRBD1|TRBJ2-6
TGCGCCAGCAGCCTCAGGGGGACCGGGGCCAACGTCCTGACTTTC
CASSLRGTGANVLTF
>NA|TRBV7-9|TRBD1|TRBJ1-5
TGTGCCACCTCTTTAGGACAGGCCAATCAGCCCCAGCATTTT
CATSLGQANQPQHF
>NA|TRBV10-2|NA|TRBJ2-3
TGCGCCAGCAGTGAGAAAGGGACTGCGCAGTATTTT
CASSEKGTAQYF
>NA|TRBV6-6|NA|TRBJ2-5
TGTGCCAGCACCCGACAGTATCAAGAGACCCAGTACTTC
CASTRQYQETQYF
>once|TRBV6-1|TRBD1|TRBJ2-7
TGTGCCAGCTACAATCAGGGGGCCTACGAGCAGTACTTC
CASYNQGAYEQYF